This T cell receptor (beta chain) was sequenced in a study of tumor-infiltrating lymphocytes in primary liver carcinoma. Per the germline V gene, CDR1 is SGHAT and CDR2 is FQNNGV. V lost 1 base and J lost 6, with 7 bases in between. The CDR3 contains 13 residues. This clonotype was observed many times. The study extracted blood RNA from unsorted whole blood and also extracted germline DNA. The template, around 520 ng total RNA, yielded TCR beta cDNA made with a constant-region primer. Libraries of TCR beta came from three nested multiplex PCR rounds with slightly modified ARM-PCR. A C-beta reverse primer was combined with TRBV1-TRBV30 forward primers in the first two PCR rounds, and each round had 10 cycles. TCRdb itself ran the multiplex PCR reads through MiXCR, one entry per CDR3 protein. The sample has fewer than 350,000 distinct CDR3 sequences; roughly 61% are singletons.

This TCR was recovered from a man aged 35 to 55 with primary liver carcinoma and hepatitis B virus infection. The V and J genes are TRBV11-2 and TRBJ1-5; D is unresolved. The sequenced sample consisted of peripheral blood. As DNA, the CDR3 is TGTGCCAGCAGCTTAGGGGTTTCTCAGCCCCAGCATTTT. Amino acids: CASSLGVSQPQHF. Based on the CDR3 plus reference TRBV11-2 and TRBJ1-5, the full variable domain is EAGVAQSPRYKIIEKRQSVAFWCNPISGHATLYWYQQILGQGPKLLIQFQNNGVVDDSQLPKDRFSAERLKGVDSTLKIQPAKLEDSAVYLCASSLGVSQPQHFGDGTRLSIL.